This TCR beta chain derives from a study of T cell repertoires in aging, cancer and after chemotherapy. On the study more broadly: Paired samples before and after chemotherapy came from glioblastoma patients receiving temozolomide-based therapy. Study-wide results and caveats: No conclusions about immunological memory after chemotherapy can be drawn from the repertoire data.

Multiplex touch-down PCR with TRB-A/B primers amplified rearranged V-D-J TRB sequences. MiXCR was run by TCRdb on the multiplex PCR reads, yielding one entry per CDR3 protein. In the table there are around 2,500 distinct CDR3 sequences, 23% of which are singletons. Germline trimming cut 3 bases from V and 2 bases from J; bases unmatched to any gene: 5. Per germline, CDR1 MGHRA and CDR2 YSYEKL. The CDR3 sequence is 15 residues long. The template was genomic DNA from peripheral blood, not RNA. This clonotype was counted between two and nine times. Its antigen is not identified. The chain joins TRBV4-1 to TRBJ2-7, with 9 bases that match TRBD1. This sequence was found in a human donor with a solid tumor. Sequenced input: blood. DNA of the CDR3: TGCGCCAGCAGCCAGGGACAGGGAGGTACCTACGAGCAGTACTTC. As protein: CASSQGQGGTYEQYF.